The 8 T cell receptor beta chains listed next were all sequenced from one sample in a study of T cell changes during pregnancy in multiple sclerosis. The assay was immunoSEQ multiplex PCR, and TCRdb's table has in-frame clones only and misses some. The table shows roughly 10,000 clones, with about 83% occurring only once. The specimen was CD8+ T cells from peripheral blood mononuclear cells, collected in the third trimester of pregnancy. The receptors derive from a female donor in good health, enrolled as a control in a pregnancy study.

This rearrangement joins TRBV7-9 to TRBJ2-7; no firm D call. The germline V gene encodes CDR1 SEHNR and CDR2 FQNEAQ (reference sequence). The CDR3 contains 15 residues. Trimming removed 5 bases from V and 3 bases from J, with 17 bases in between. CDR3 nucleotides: TGTGCCAGCAGCCCCGACTCCTGGTCGCACTACGAGCAGTACTTC. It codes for CASSPDSWSHYEQYF.

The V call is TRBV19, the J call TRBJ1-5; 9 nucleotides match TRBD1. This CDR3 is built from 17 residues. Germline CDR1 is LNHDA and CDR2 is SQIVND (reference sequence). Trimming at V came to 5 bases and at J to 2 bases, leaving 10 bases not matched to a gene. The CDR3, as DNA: TGTGCCAGTAGTCGGGTCCCTAGGGACAGGGGCAATCAGCCCCAGCATTTT. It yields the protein CASSRVPRDRGNQPQHF.

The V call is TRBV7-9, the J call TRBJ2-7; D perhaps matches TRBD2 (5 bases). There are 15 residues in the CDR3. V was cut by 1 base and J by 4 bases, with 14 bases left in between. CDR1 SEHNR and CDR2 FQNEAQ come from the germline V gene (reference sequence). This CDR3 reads CASSLDRSSRYEQYF. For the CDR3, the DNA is TGTGCCAGCAGCTTAGATAGGTCTAGCCGTTACGAGCAGTACTTC.

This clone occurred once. CDR3 bases: TGTGCCAGCAGTTACTCGAGTCCGAACACTGAAGCTTTCTTT. Translating gives CASSYSSPNTEAFF. The V gene is TRBV6-5, the J gene TRBJ1-1; D is undetermined. CDR3 length equals 14 residues. The germline V gene encodes CDR1 MNHEY and CDR2 SVGAGI. The V and J ends lost 0 bases and 1 base respectively, with 6 bases between them.

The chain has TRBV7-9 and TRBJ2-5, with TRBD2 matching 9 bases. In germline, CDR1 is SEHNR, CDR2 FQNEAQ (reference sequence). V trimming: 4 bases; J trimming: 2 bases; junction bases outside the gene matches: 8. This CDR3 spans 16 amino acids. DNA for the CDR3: TGTGCCAGCAGCTCTCTAGCGGGGAGACCTCAAGAGACCCAGTACTTC. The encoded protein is CASSSLAGRPQETQYF. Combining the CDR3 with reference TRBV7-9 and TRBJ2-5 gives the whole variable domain DTGVSQNPRHKITKRGQNVTFRCDPISEHNRLYWYRQTLGQGPEFLTYFQNEAQLEKSRLLSDRFSAERPKGSFSTLEIQRTEQGDSAMYLCASSSLAGRPQETQYFGPGTRLLVL.

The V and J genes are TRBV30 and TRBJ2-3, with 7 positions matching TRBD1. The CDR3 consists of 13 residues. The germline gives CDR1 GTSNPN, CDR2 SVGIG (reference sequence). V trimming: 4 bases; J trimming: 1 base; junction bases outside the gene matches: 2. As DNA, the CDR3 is TGTGCCTGGAACAGGGGAGGCACAGATACGCAGTATTTT. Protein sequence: CAWNRGGTDTQYF. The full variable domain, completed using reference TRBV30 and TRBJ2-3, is SQTIHQWPATLVQPVGSPLSLECTVEGTSNPNLYWYRQAAGRGLQLLFYSVGIGQISSEVPQNLSASRPQDRQFILSSKKLLLSDSGFYLCAWNRGGTDTQYFGPGTRLTVL.

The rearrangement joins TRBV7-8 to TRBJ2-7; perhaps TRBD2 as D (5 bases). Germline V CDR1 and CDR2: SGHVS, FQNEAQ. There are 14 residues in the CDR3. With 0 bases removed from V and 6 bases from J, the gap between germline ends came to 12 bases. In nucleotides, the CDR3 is TGTGCCAGCAGCTTAGCAGTCGACGGGATCGAGCAGTACTTC. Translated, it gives CASSLAVDGIEQYF. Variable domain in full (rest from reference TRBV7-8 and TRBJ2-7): GAGVSQSPRYKVAKRGQDVALRCDPISGHVSLFWYQQALGQGPEFLTYFQNEAQLDKSGLPSDRFFAERPEGSVSTLKIQRTQQEDSAVYLCASSLAVDGIEQYFGPGTRLTVT.

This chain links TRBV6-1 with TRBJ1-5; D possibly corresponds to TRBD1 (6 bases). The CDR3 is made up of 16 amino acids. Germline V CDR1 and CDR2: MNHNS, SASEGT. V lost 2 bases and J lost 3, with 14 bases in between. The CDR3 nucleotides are TGTGCCAGCAGTGAACCTTCTACAGGGCCCAATCAGCCCCAGCATTTT. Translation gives CASSEPSTGPNQPQHF.